Below, 25 T cell receptor beta chains from the same sample are listed, as sequenced in a study of glioma-infiltrating T cells. TCR alpha and beta CDR3 regions were amplified from RNA using iRepertoire nested multiplex PCR. TCRdb reprocessed the multiplex PCR reads with MiXCR, giving one entry per CDR3 protein. The data hold about 210,000 distinct CDR3 sequences, with 32% observed a single time. The sample comprised glioma tissue, nonneoplastic brain tissue, or PBMCs (not recorded which). All receptors come from a human donor with low-grade glioma or glioblastoma, undergoing nonglioma brain surgery, or in good health (not recorded which).

This clonotype was detected only once. This sequence may be a read error, since a much larger clone differs from it by one base. The chain employs TRBV5-1 and TRBJ2-7; 8 bases are a match to TRBD1. The V and J ends lost 7 bases and 5 bases, in that order; junction bases with no gene match: 11. The CDR3 contains 14 residues. CDR1 and CDR2 from the germline V gene are SGHRS and YFSETQ. CDR3 sequence: CASCRGQGPNEQYF. The CDR3 DNA is TGCGCCAGCTGCCGAGGACAGGGTCCCAACGAGCAGTACTTC.

In its sample, this clonotype was seen once. This may come from a read error, since a much larger clone is one base off. The chain is built from TRBV12-5 and TRBJ1-5; D is undetermined. Germline CDR1 is LGHNT and CDR2 is FRNRAP. The V end was cut by 5 bases, the J end by 9 bases, with 5 bases between. The CDR3 loop spans 10 amino acids. The CDR3 is CASGDRPQHF. The CDR3 DNA is TGTGCTAGTGGTGATCGGCCCCAGCATTTT.

In this sample, this clonotype turned up a few times. The chain links TRBV29-1 to TRBJ2-7, with D tentatively TRBD2 (6 bases). The CDR3 length is 13 residues. Per the germline V gene, CDR1 is SQVTM and CDR2 is ANQGSEA. Trimming pared 4 bases from V and 3 bases from J, leaving 13 bases between. The CDR3 loop reads CSVAPLGGYEQYF. CDR3 sequence (DNA): TGCAGCGTTGCGCCCCTGGGGGGCTACGAGCAGTACTTC.

This clonotype occurred many times. The chain couples TRBV7-2 to TRBJ2-5, with a tentative D call TRBD2 (5 bases). V shed 2 bases and J shed 2 bases, with 15 bases lying between them. The CDR3 has 16 residues. In germline, CDR1 is SGHTA, CDR2 FQGNSA. The CDR3 loop reads CASSLQAPGIQETQYF. The CDR3 bases are TGTGCCAGCAGCTTACAAGCCCCGGGGATTCAAGAGACCCAGTACTTC.

The chain joins TRBV11-1 to TRBJ2-7; TRBD2 aligns across 8 bases. V dropped 3 bases and J dropped 3; count of bases not matched to a gene: 16. CDR1 and CDR2 from the germline V gene are SGHAT and FQDESV (reference sequence). CDR3 size: 18 residues. For the CDR3, the DNA is TGTGCCAGCAGCTTCAGGCTGGGCGGACTAGCTAACATCTACGAGCAGTACTTC. Translating gives CASSFRLGGLANIYEQYF.

This chain links TRBV11-2 with TRBJ2-7; 7 bases line up with TRBD1. The CDR3 spans 15 residues. V shed 4 bases, J shed 0 bases, and the junction held 6 bases outside the gene matches. Germline CDR1 is SGHAT and CDR2 is FQNNGV. CDR3 in DNA: TGTGCCAGCAGCTCGTACCGGGACAGCTCCTACGAGCAGTACTTC. Its translation: CASSSYRDSSYEQYF. The full variable domain, in which reference TRBV11-2 and TRBJ2-7 provide the parts outside the CDR3, is EAGVAQSPRYKIIEKRQSVAFWCNPISGHATLYWYQQILGQGPKLLIQFQNNGVVDDSQLPKDRFSAERLKGVDSTLKIQPAKLEDSAVYLCASSSYRDSSYEQYFGPGTRLTVT.

Many counts were recorded for this clonotype. This sequence joins TRBV6-1 and TRBJ1-3; D is ambiguous. The CDR3 sequence is 14 residues long. Per the germline V gene, CDR1 is MNHNS and CDR2 is SASEGT. The ends were cut back, 6 bases at V and 4 bases at J, with 13 bases in the middle. Here the CDR3 DNA reads TGTGCCAGCAGCATCACACTCGCAGGAAACACCATATATTTT. This sequence encodes CASSITLAGNTIYF.

The chain couples TRBV4-1 to TRBJ1-2; no reliable D call. The CDR3 is 13 residues long. Trimming left V 5 bases short and J 8 bases short, with 15 bases between. Germline V gene lookup returns CDR1 MGHRA and CDR2 YSYEKL. The CDR3 nucleotides read TGCGCCAGCAGCAGCCCCTCAGAGAGGGGCTACACCTTC. Protein product: CASSSPSERGYTF.

This clonotype was detected many times. The rearrangement uses TRBV28 and TRBJ1-1; D unresolved. The CDR3 has 13 residues. V was cut by 1 base and J by 5 bases, with 8 bases left in between. Germline V gives CDR1 MDHEN, CDR2 SYDVKM. The CDR3 region is CASSLLRRTEAFF. CDR3 nucleotide sequence: TGTGCCAGCAGTTTATTAAGGAGAACTGAAGCTTTCTTT.

The table lists this clonotype with many counts. The genes are TRBV19 and TRBJ1-5; TRBD1 matches at 8 bases. The CDR3 spans 15 residues. The germline CDR1 and CDR2 sequences are LNHDA and SQIVND (reference sequence). V was pared by 8 bases and J by 1 base, with 7 bases of the junction left unmatched. Here the CDR3 reads CASHRDRRSNQPQHF. The DNA of the CDR3 is TGTGCCAGTCACCGGGACAGGCGCAGCAATCAGCCCCAGCATTTT.

A few counts support this clonotype. V is TRBV19 and J is TRBJ2-5; the match to TRBD2 covers 9 bases. The CDR3 covers 16 residues. The V segment lost 4 bases and the J segment 2 bases; nucleotides outside the gene matches: 8. Germline loops: CDR1 LNHDA, CDR2 SQIVND (reference sequence). The DNA of the CDR3 is TGTGCCAGTAGTAAACCGGGACTAGCCACGCAAGAGACCCAGTACTTC. The encoded protein is CASSKPGLATQETQYF.

The V call is TRBV10-3, the J call TRBJ2-7, with D maybe TRBD1 (5 bases). This CDR3 is built from 14 residues. V lost 6 bases to trimming and J lost 2 bases, with 14 bases between them. Per the germline V gene, CDR1 is ENHRY and CDR2 is SYGVKD. CDR3 coding DNA: TGTGCCATCAGCTGGACATCCTCTACCTACGAGCAGTACTTC. It specifies CAISWTSSTYEQYF.

This clonotype came up many times. The genes are TRBV10-3 and TRBJ1-2; possibly TRBD1 for D (6 bases). V gave up 2 bases and J gave up 5 bases, with 18 bases separating them. The CDR3 has 16 residues. Germline CDR1 ENHRY, CDR2 SYGVKD. CDR3 bases: TGTGCCATCAGTGAGGCGGCAAGGGGGAGCGGGTATGGCTACACCTTC. Translation: CAISEAARGSGYGYTF.

This chain connects TRBV11-2 to TRBJ1-3, with TRBD1 as a possible D gene (5 bases). CDR1 is SGHAT and CDR2 is FQNNGV in the germline V gene. V gave up 3 bases and J gave up 0 bases, with 6 bases separating them. The CDR3 consists of 14 residues. CDR3 amino acids: CASSLTVSGNTIYF. The CDR3 nucleotides read TGTGCCAGCAGCTTGACAGTCTCTGGAAACACCATATATTTT.

This clonotype was picked up many times. V gene TRBV7-2 combines with J gene TRBJ1-5, with D possibly matching TRBD1 (5 bases). V lost 0 bases and J lost 6, with 9 bases in between. Germline-derived CDR1 and CDR2 are SGHTA and FQGNSA. This CDR3 is 14 amino acids long. As DNA, the CDR3 is TGTGCCAGCAGCTTAGCTGGGGCTGGTCAGCCCCAGCATTTT. Translated, it gives CASSLAGAGQPQHF.

As concerns this clonotype: It may be a read error: a sequence one base away is much more abundant. This chain connects TRBV7-3 to TRBJ2-5; TRBD2 matches at 10 bases. V gave up 6 bases and J gave up 0 bases; unmatched junction bases: 7. From germline, CDR1 is SGHTA and CDR2 FQGTGA. CDR3 length: 16 amino acids. The CDR3, as DNA: TGTGCCAGCAGGGCAAGCGGGAGGGCGGACCAAGAGACCCAGTACTTC. Translation gives CASRASGRADQETQYF.

This clonotype came up many times. The V and J genes are TRBV5-4 and TRBJ1-1; D is uncertain. The CDR3 covers 15 residues. Germline V gene lookup returns CDR1 SGHNT and CDR2 YYREEE (reference sequence). V lost 0 bases and J lost 0, with 9 bases in between. CDR3 coding DNA: TGTGCCAGCAGCTTGGCACTGCAAATGAACACTGAAGCTTTCTTT. Amino acid sequence: CASSLALQMNTEAFF. Looking up the rest from reference TRBV5-4 and TRBJ1-1 gives the full variable domain: ETGVTQSPTHLIKTRGQQVTLRCSSQSGHNTVSWYQQALGQGPQFIFQYYREEENGRGNFPPRFSGLQFPNYSSELNVNALELDDSALYLCASSLALQMNTEAFFGQGTRLTVV.

This clonotype was counted once. A read error may produce the germline difference seen at one junction end. CDR3 protein: CASSEGYEKYF. The DNA for the CDR3 is TGCGCCAGCAGTGAGGGCTACGAGAAGTACTTC. This chain links TRBV10-2 with TRBJ2-7; no clear D gene. CDR3 length equals 11 residues. Germline CDR1 and CDR2: WSHSY and SAAADI.

Ten or more counts support this clonotype. This chain uses TRBV19 with TRBJ1-1; 8 positions match TRBD1. Germline CDR1 LNHDA, CDR2 SQIVND (reference sequence). V lost 5 bases, J lost 7 bases, and 9 bases stayed unmatched. There are 14 residues in the CDR3. CDR3 amino acids: CASSRYDDRGEAFF. The DNA of the CDR3 is TGTGCCAGTAGTCGTTACGACGACAGGGGTGAAGCTTTCTTT.

This clonotype was counted at least ten times. V and J are TRBV4-1 and TRBJ2-1; 7 bases are shared with TRBD1. The trim removed 5 bases at V and 5 bases at J, leaving 9 bases unmatched. Per germline, CDR1 MGHRA and CDR2 YSYEKL. CDR3 length: 15 amino acids. CDR3 in DNA: TGCGCCAGCAGCTTTCCCGGGACAGTAGACAATGAGCAGTTCTTC. Amino acid sequence: CASSFPGTVDNEQFF.

The chain employs TRBV5-1 and TRBJ2-1; TRBD1 might be the D (5 bases). The V and J ends lost 3 bases and 5 bases respectively, with 9 bases between them. Germline lookup yields CDR1 SGHRS and CDR2 YFSETQ. CDR3 size: 13 residues. The CDR3 DNA sequence: TGCGCCAGCAGCTCTAACAGGAACAATGAGCAGTTCTTC. It translates to CASSSNRNNEQFF.

In this sample, this clonotype turned up a few times. The chain uses TRBV24-1 and TRBJ2-5; D is unresolved. Trimming cost V 3 bases and J 1 base, with 17 bases left between them. Germline V gives CDR1 KGHDR, CDR2 SFDVKD. The CDR3 is made up of 17 amino acids. The CDR3 bases are TGTGCCACCAGTGATCCCCGGATGGGCATCAGCCAAGAGACCCAGTACTTC. Translated: CATSDPRMGISQETQYF.

The CDR3 nucleotides are TGTGCCATCAGTGAGGGAAGAGGCTTTGGAAACACCATATATTTT. It translates to CAISEGRGFGNTIYF. The V and J genes are TRBV10-3 and TRBJ1-3; D is undetermined. V was clipped by 2 bases and J by 3 bases, with 11 bases between them. The CDR3 has 15 amino acids. Looked up from germline, CDR1 is ENHRY and CDR2 is SYGVKD.

Many counts were recorded for this clonotype. The chain links TRBV19 to TRBJ2-3; no definite D call. CDR1 and CDR2 (germline): LNHDA, SQIVND (reference sequence). The CDR3 sequence is 14 residues long. Trimming left V 3 bases short and J 2 bases short, with 9 bases between. The CDR3 spells CASSIRLLTDTQYF. The CDR3 DNA is TGTGCCAGTAGTATTAGGCTTCTCACAGATACGCAGTATTTT.

This clonotype came up many times. This sequence joins TRBV4-1 and TRBJ2-3, with D maybe TRBD2 (6 bases). The V and J ends lost 3 bases and 7 bases respectively, with 20 bases between them. CDR1 is MGHRA, CDR2 YSYEKL, per germline. The CDR3 is 16 residues long. In DNA form, the CDR3 reads TGCGCCAGCAGCCAGGACTATTCGGGGCCAGGGAATACGCAGTATTTT. The encoded protein is CASSQDYSGPGNTQYF.